The rows below give T cell receptor beta chains drawn from one sample of a study of blood T cell repertoires in COVID-19. Using immunoSEQ multiplex PCR, the repertoire was profiled, and TCRdb retains in-frame clones only, with some absent. The sample yields about 220,000 clones, approximately 86% seen once. The sample taken for sequencing was PBMCs or T cells enriched from blood (not recorded which). These TCRs come from a woman aged 25-40 years with acute COVID-19. Both conserved end residues are part of each CDR3. D genes are given only for firm matches. Size values are once, few and many counts, or a class for expanded clones, and some rows have none.

d_call clone_size j_call v_call cdr3_aa cdr3_nt
NA NA TRBJ2-7 TRBV18 CASSPQRYEQYF TGTGCCAGCTCACCACAGCGGTACGAGCAGTACTTC
NA NA TRBJ2-7 TRBV5-6 CASSFSSYEQYF TGTGCCAGCAGCTTCAGTTCCTACGAGCAGTACTTC
TRBD1 NA TRBJ2-1 TRBV20-1 CSAHRGNQQFF TGCAGTGCCCACAGGGGGAACCAGCAGTTCTTC
NA once TRBJ1-5 TRBV7-2 CASSLARGNGQPQHF TGTGCCAGCAGCTTAGCTAGGGGGAACGGGCAGCCCCAGCATTTT
NA NA TRBJ1-1 TRBV12-5 CASVGGETEAFF TGTGCTAGTGTGGGGGGGGAGACTGAAGCTTTCTTT
TRBD1 NA TRBJ1-5 TRBV7-8 CASSIVRQGNQPQHF TGTGCCAGCAGCATAGTGAGACAGGGGAATCAGCCCCAGCATTTT
NA NA TRBJ1-2 TRBV11-2 CASSLIGVGRGYGYTF TGTGCCAGCAGCTTAATAGGCGTGGGCAGGGGCTATGGCTACACCTTC
NA NA TRBJ2-3 TRBV7-6 CASSPRRSWTDTQYF TGTGCCAGCAGCCCTCGCCGAAGCTGGACAGATACGCAGTATTTT
NA NA TRBJ2-5 TRBV7-9 CASSLGGEGTQYF TGTGCCAGCAGCTTAGGGGGGGAAGGGACCCAGTACTTC
NA NA TRBJ1-2 TRBV7-2 CASSLARVGSHGYTF TGTGCCAGCAGCTTAGCGCGGGTAGGGAGCCATGGCTACACCTTC
NA NA TRBJ2-3 TRBV7-2 CASSLIGGEPTDTQYF TGTGCCAGCAGCTTGATAGGGGGGGAGCCGACAGATACGCAGTATTTT
NA NA TRBJ1-1 TRBV5-6 CASGLLEEFLSTAFF TGTGCCAGCGGACTCCTGGAGGAGTTCCTTAGTACGGCTTTCTTT